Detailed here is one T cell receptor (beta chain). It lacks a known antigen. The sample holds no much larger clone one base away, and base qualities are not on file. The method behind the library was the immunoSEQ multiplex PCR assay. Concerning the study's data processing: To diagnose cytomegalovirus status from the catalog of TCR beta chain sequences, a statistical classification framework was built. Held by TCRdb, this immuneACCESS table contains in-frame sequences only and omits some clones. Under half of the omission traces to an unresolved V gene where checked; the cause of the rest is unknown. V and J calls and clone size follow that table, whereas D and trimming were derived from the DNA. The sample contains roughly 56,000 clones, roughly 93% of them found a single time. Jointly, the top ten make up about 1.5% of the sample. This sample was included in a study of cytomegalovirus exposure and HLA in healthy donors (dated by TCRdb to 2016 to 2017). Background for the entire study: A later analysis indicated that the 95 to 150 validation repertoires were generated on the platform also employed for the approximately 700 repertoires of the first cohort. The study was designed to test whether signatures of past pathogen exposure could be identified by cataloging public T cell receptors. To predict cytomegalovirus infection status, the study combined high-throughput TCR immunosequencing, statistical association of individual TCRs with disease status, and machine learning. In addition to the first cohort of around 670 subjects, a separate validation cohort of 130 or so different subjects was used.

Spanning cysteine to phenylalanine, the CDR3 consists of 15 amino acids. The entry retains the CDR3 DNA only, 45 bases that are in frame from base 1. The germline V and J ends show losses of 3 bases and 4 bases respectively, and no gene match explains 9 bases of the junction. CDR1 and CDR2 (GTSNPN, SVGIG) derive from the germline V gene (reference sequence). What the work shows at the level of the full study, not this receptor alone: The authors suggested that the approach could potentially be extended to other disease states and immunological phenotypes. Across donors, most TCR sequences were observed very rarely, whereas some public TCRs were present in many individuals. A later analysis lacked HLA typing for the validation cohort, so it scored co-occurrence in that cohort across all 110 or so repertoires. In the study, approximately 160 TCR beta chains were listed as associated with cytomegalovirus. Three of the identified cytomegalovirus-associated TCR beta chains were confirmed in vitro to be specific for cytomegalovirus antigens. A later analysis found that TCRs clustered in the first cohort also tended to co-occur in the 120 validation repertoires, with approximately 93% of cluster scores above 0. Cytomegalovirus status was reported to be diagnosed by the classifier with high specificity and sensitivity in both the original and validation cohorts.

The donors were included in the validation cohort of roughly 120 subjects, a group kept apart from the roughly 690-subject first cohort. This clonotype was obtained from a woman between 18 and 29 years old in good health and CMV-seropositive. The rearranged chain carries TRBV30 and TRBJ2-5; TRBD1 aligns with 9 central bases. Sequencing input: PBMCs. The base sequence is TGTGCCTGGAGCCTAGGGACAGGGAGGACAGAGACCCAGTACTTC. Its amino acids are CAWSLGTGRTETQYF.